This T cell receptor beta chain was documented in a study of T cells in tuberculosis. Here immunoSEQ multiplex PCR was the method, and the copy in TCRdb shows in-frame clones only, minus some. In the table there are 61,000 or so clones, approximately 80% of which are singletons. After thawing and overnight rest, PBMC were stained with GMM-loaded CD1B tetramer, viability dye and anti-CD3 for sorting. The CD1B tetramers carried C32 glucose monomycolate purified from Rhodococcus equi. This clone was counted a single time. CDR3 length: 15 residues. The V end lost 0 bases, the J end lost 1 base, and 9 bases lay between the germline ends. Germline-derived CDR1 and CDR2 are KGHSH and LQKENI.

The rearrangement links TRBV18 to TRBJ2-5, with a tentative D call TRBD1 (7 bases). The specimen was CD1b-GMM tetramer-negative cells sorted from PBMCs. This clonotype was obtained from an adult woman with latent tuberculosis. CDR3 in amino acids: CASSPPEGAQETQYF. The CDR3 bases are TGTGCCAGCTCACCACCGGAGGGGGCCCAAGAGACCCAGTACTTC.